This TCR beta chain was sequenced for a study of shared clonotypes between healthy human individuals. Study-wide background: CD4 naive and CD4 memory each took three plates per donor, while CD8 naive took two and CD8 memory one. Study observations and caveats: Naive subsets tended to show greater estimated richness than memory subsets.

After removal of 6 bases from V and 0 bases from J, the junction contained 7 bases not matched to a gene. Germline assignment: CDR1 LNHNV and CDR2 YYDKDF (reference sequence). This CDR3 region has 16 residues. Every subset had its genomic DNA shared out evenly among several immunoSEQ plates. Assay used: immunoSEQ multiplex PCR; TCRdb lists only in-frame clones, some missing. The table lists about 800,000 clones, around 96% of them singletons. Cells designated naive CD8 were CD45RO-negative and were positively selected for CCR7, with terminally differentiated effector memory CD45RA+ cells excluded. There were only Caucasian adults among the donors, and all lived in Nashville, Tennessee. Comments on this clone: Antigen unknown.

The sequence derives from a man under 40 in good health. The rearrangement uses TRBV15 and TRBJ2-2, with TRBD1 matching 7 bases. Source material: naive CD8+ T cells sorted from blood. The CDR3 DNA reads as TGTGCCACCAGTAGATGGCAGGGGGCGAACACCGGGGAGCTGTTTTTT. It translates to CATSRWQGANTGELFF.